This TCR beta chain appears in the sequencing data of a study of Graves' ophthalmopathy and Graves' hyperthyroidism. CDR3 length equals 14 residues. Trimming cost V 5 bases and J 7 bases; bases outside gene matches: 10. Germline CDR1 SGHTA, CDR2 FQGTGA. The study amplified TCR beta CDR3 regions using RNA transcripts. HTBI-primed RT-PCR formed the first round, and a multiplex PCR formed the second. Using its own MiXCR run on the multiplex PCR reads, TCRdb lists one record per CDR3 protein. The sample consists of a few hundred thousand distinct CDR3 sequences, approximately 18% of them appearing once. Stable hyperthyroidism was defined by absence of ophthalmopathy within 18 months of follow-up. Hyperthyroidism patients, all newly diagnosed, had under 2 months' duration and ages of 18 to 65.

Sequencing used peripheral blood. This sequence was found in an adult woman with stable Graves' hyperthyroidism. V usage is TRBV7-3 and J usage is TRBJ2-5; 7 nucleotides align to TRBD1. In nucleotides, the CDR3 is TGTGCCAGCAGCCCTCAGGGGGAGCCGGGGACCCAGTACTTC. Encoded protein: CASSPQGEPGTQYF.